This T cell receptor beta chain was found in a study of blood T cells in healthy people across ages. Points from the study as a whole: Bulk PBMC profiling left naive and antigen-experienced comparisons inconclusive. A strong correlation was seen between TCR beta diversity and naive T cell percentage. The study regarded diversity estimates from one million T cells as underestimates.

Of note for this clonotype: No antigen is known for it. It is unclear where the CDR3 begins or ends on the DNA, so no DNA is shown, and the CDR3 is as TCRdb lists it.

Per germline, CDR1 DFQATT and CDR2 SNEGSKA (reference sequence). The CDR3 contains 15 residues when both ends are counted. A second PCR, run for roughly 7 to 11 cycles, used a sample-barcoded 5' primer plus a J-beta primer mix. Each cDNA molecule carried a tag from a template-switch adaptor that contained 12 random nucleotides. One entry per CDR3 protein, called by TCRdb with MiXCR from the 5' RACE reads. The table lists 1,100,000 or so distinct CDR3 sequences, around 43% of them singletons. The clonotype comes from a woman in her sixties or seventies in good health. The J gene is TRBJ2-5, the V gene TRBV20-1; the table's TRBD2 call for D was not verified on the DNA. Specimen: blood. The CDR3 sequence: CSATGVAGGSYERYF.